This T cell receptor beta chain is from a study of blood T cell repertoires in COVID-19. Across the study: Samples of COVID-19 (acute and convalescent) were obtained from the United States, Italy and Spain.

Measured with immunoSEQ multiplex PCR; TCRdb has only the in-frame clones, and not every one. Of fewer than 300,000 clones in the sample, about nine tenths were seen once. The V gene's germline CDR1 is SGHRS and CDR2 YFSETQ. CDR3 size: 15 residues. V was shortened by 2 bases and J by 0 bases, with 10 bases between the two germline ends. Sequences were obtained from peripheral blood. This TCR was sampled from a woman in her twenties or thirties with COVID-19, enrolled during active disease. The chain employs TRBV5-1 and TRBJ2-3; perhaps TRBD2 as D (6 bases). CDR3: CASSFGGASTDTQYF. CDR3 DNA sequence: TGCGCCAGCAGCTTTGGCGGGGCTAGCACAGATACGCAGTATTTT.